The clone carrying this T cell receptor beta chain has a handful of counts. What it binds is unknown. CDR3 length: 10 amino acids. Germline loops: CDR1 SQVTM, CDR2 ANQGSEA. Trimming took off 3 bases at V and 7 bases at J, with 6 bases between the two ends. TCR beta CDR3 region amplification was performed from RNA transcripts. First-round RT-PCR targeting the TCR CDR3 was performed with the HTBI primer set. TCRdb used MiXCR to reprocess the multiplex PCR reads, holding one entry per CDR3 protein. The sample contains roughly 290,000 distinct CDR3 sequences, about an eighth of which appear only once. The authors deemed Graves' hyperthyroidism stable absent ophthalmopathy progression within 18 months. Patients having uncontrolled infection, another autoimmune disease, pregnancy or lactation were not included. In making diagnoses, clinical symptoms, serum thyroxine and TRAb, thyroid ultrasound and orbital computed tomography were all used.

This sample was taken from a study of T cells in Graves' hyperthyroidism and ophthalmopathy. Overall study findings and caveats: Among thyroid clonotypes expanded above 0.001, most also appeared in blood.

Sequenced material: blood. The TCR originated in a woman between 35 and 50 years old with Graves' hyperthyroidism. The chain carries TRBV29-1 and TRBJ1-2; TRBD1 is a possible D gene (5 bases). CDR3 coding DNA: TGCAGCGTTGAGAGGGGTGGCTACACCTTC. Its protein is CSVERGGYTF.